This T cell receptor (beta chain) appears in the sequencing data of a study of T cell changes during pregnancy in multiple sclerosis. Sequenced by immunoSEQ multiplex PCR; TCRdb stores in-frame clones only, minus some. The repertoire holds around 35,000 clones, with 90% as singletons. The CDR3 totals 16 residues. Germline V gives CDR1 LNHDA, CDR2 SQIVND (reference sequence). Between the trimmed V and J ends, which lost 4 bases and 5 bases, there was a span of 20 bases. The sequences come from CD8+ T cells from peripheral blood mononuclear cells, collected in the first trimester of pregnancy. This sequence was found in a female donor with multiple sclerosis, enrolled in a pregnancy study. The chain has TRBV19 and TRBJ2-5; D is ambiguous. In nucleotides, the CDR3 is TGTGCCAGTAGTACCCGTCTGGGCTCAATAGTGGAGACCCAGTACTTC. This codes for CASSTRLGSIVETQYF.